These 20 T cell receptor beta chains were sequenced from one sample in a study of T cell responses to AZD1222 COVID-19 vaccine. The protocol was immunoSEQ multiplex PCR, while the TCRdb copy is restricted to in-frame clones and leaves out a portion. The sample carries about 110,000 clones, more than 70% recorded once. Sequenced material: peripheral blood, taken on day 0 of AZD1222 vaccination. The receptor set was obtained from an adult in good health.

The chain employs TRBV7-9 and TRBJ1-2; a possible D gene is TRBD1 (5 bases). V lost 4 bases, J lost 2 bases, and 17 bases lay in between. The V gene's germline CDR1 is SEHNR and CDR2 FQNEAQ (reference sequence). The length of the CDR3 is 16 residues. CDR3 sequence reads: CASSSAQRGRNYGYTF. CDR3 coding DNA: TGTGCCAGCAGCTCAGCGCAAAGGGGCAGAAACTATGGCTACACCTTC.

This rearrangement joins TRBV30 to TRBJ1-5, with 9 bases aligning to TRBD1. There are 14 residues in the CDR3. J gave up 3 bases and V 7 bases, and 7 bases lay outside the gene matches. Looked up from germline, CDR1 is GTSNPN and CDR2 is SVGIG (reference sequence). Written as DNA, the CDR3 is TGTGCCTCCAGGGGACAGGGTCCCAATCAGCCCCAGCATTTT. Its protein product is CASRGQGPNQPQHF.

The rearrangement uses TRBV11-2 and TRBJ2-7; D remains unclear. The CDR3 length is 12 residues. The germline V gene encodes CDR1 SGHAT and CDR2 FQNNGV. Trimming shortened V by 0 bases and J by 3 bases, and 3 bases separated the two germline ends. CDR3 bases: TGTGCCAGCAGCTTAGAAGGCTACGAGCAGTACTTC. Residues: CASSLEGYEQYF.

The rearrangement joins TRBV14 to TRBJ2-7; D gene uncertain. From germline, CDR1 is SGHDN and CDR2 FVKESK. This CDR3 is 14 amino acids long. V lost 3 bases and J 2 bases, leaving 11 bases between the germline ends. The CDR3 nucleotides read TGTGCCAGCAGCCAGGTCAGGCTTACCTACGAGCAGTACTTC. This sequence encodes CASSQVRLTYEQYF.

This clone has just one count. CDR3 sequence (DNA): TGTGCCAGCTCACCACAGGTGGAGCAGTACTTC. Translated, it gives CASSPQVEQYF. The V gene is TRBV18, the J gene TRBJ2-7; D is unresolved. This CDR3 contains 11 residues. V was clipped by 1 base and J by 7 bases, with 5 bases between them. CDR1 and CDR2 from the germline V gene are KGHSH and LQKENI.

This rearrangement joins TRBV5-1 to TRBJ1-5; D not resolved. Germline lookup yields CDR1 SGHRS and CDR2 YFSETQ. Trimming cost V 0 bases and J 5 bases, with 6 bases left between them. CDR3 length: 13 residues. The CDR3 reads CASSLAADQPQHF. DNA of the CDR3: TGCGCCAGCAGCTTGGCCGCAGATCAGCCCCAGCATTTT.

V gene TRBV4-2 combines with J gene TRBJ1-6; no clear D. Germline V lookup: CDR1 LGHNA, CDR2 YNFKEQ. Trimming removed 0 bases at V and 8 bases at J, with 2 bases between. This CDR3 is 12 amino acids long. The CDR3 spells CASSQEYSPLHF. Written as DNA, the CDR3 is TGTGCCAGCAGCCAAGAATATTCACCCCTCCACTTT.

This chain joins TRBV28 and TRBJ2-7; 8 bases align to TRBD2. In germline, CDR1 is MDHEN, CDR2 SYDVKM. Trimming cost V 7 bases and J 4 bases; bases outside gene matches: 3. The CDR3 has 12 residues. The chain's CDR3 is CASTTGGYEQYF. The CDR3 DNA sequence: TGTGCCAGCACTACGGGGGGGTACGAGCAGTACTTC.

V usage is TRBV6-5 and J usage is TRBJ1-6, with D possibly TRBD1 on 5 matching bases. This CDR3 has 15 residues. CDR1 is MNHEY and CDR2 is SVGAGI in the germline V gene. Trimming removed 6 bases at V and 6 bases at J, with 15 bases between. The CDR3 sequence: CASRSNWGGNSPLHF. Written as DNA, the CDR3 is TGTGCCAGCAGAAGTAATTGGGGGGGTAATTCACCCCTCCACTTT.

The CDR3, as DNA: TGTGCCAGCAGCTTAACGGTACTTCAGAATCAGCCCCAGCATTTT. Its translation: CASSLTVLQNQPQHF. The chain employs TRBV7-2 and TRBJ1-5; no definite D call. The CDR3 spans 15 residues. In germline, CDR1 is SGHTA, CDR2 FQGNSA. Trimming took 2 bases from V and 4 from J, leaving 12 bases between them.

In this sample, this clone turned up a few times. The chain recombines TRBV4-1 with TRBJ1-1, with TRBD1 as a possible D gene (5 bases). The CDR3 contains 17 residues. CDR1 and CDR2 (germline): MGHRA, YSYEKL. Trimming removed 2 bases from V and 5 bases from J, with 21 bases in between. The CDR3 bases are TGCGCCAGCAGCCAATCTCGTGTGAGGGGCCCGGTGACTGAAGCTTTCTTT. Protein sequence: CASSQSRVRGPVTEAFF.

This clone was counted a single time. The chain employs TRBV5-1 and TRBJ1-1; D gene unclear. The CDR3 runs to 15 residues. The germline gives CDR1 SGHRS, CDR2 YFSETQ. The V end was cut by 0 bases, the J end by 1 base, with 10 bases between. CDR3 in DNA: TGCGCCAGCAGCTTGGTTCGGGTGGGGAACACTGAAGCTTTCTTT. It is translated as CASSLVRVGNTEAFF. Supplemented by reference TRBV5-1 and TRBJ1-1, the full variable domain reads KAGVTQTPRYLIKTRGQQVTLSCSPISGHRSVSWYQQTPGQGLQFLFEYFSETQRNKGNFPGRFSGRQFSNSRSEMNVSTLELGDSALYLCASSLVRVGNTEAFFGQGTRLTVV.

This chain joins TRBV30 and TRBJ1-2; 8 bases match TRBD1. From germline, CDR1 is GTSNPN and CDR2 SVGIG (reference sequence). After removal of 1 base from V and 4 bases from J, the junction contained 17 bases not matched to a gene. The CDR3 totals 18 residues. As DNA, the CDR3 is TGTGCCTGGAGTGCAATTGGGGACCCGGACAGGGATCTCTATGGCTACACCTTC. It encodes CAWSAIGDPDRDLYGYTF.

The chain has TRBV28 and TRBJ2-5; possibly TRBD1 or TRBD2 for D (5 bases each). V lost 1 base to trimming and J lost 5 bases, with 26 bases between them. The CDR3 runs 19 residues. Germline assignment: CDR1 MDHEN and CDR2 SYDVKM. The CDR3 DNA is TGTGCCAGCAGTTTATTGGGGCGACGGGGACCTCACGTATCGGAGACCCAGTACTTC. Translated, it gives CASSLLGRRGPHVSETQYF.

This clone was picked up a small number of times. The chain uses TRBV14 and TRBJ2-1, with unresolved D. Looked up from germline, CDR1 is SGHDN and CDR2 is FVKESK. V lost 4 bases to trimming and J lost 1 base, with 8 bases between them. The CDR3 sequence is 14 residues long. DNA for the CDR3: TGTGCCAGCAGCCCCCCTCTTTCCTACAATGAGCAGTTCTTC. Translated, it gives CASSPPLSYNEQFF.

The rearrangement links TRBV6-6 to TRBJ1-5; D perhaps matches TRBD1 (5 bases). The CDR3 extends over 17 amino acids. CDR1 is MNHNY, CDR2 SVGAGI, per germline (reference sequence). The V and J ends lost 5 bases and 2 bases respectively, with 19 bases between them. This chain's CDR3 is CASSPAGGDIGNQPQHF. The CDR3, as DNA: TGTGCCAGCAGTCCGGCCGGGGGGGATATTGGCAATCAGCCCCAGCATTTT.

V is TRBV5-6 and J is TRBJ2-1, with D maybe TRBD2 (5 bases). CDR1 is SGHDT, CDR2 YYEEEE, per germline. The V gene lost 5 bases and the J gene lost 7 bases, with 13 bases spanning the gap. The CDR3 extends over 13 amino acids. CDR3 sequence (DNA): TGTGCCAGCAGGGACTTCTACCTAAATGAGCAGTTCTTC. Translating it yields CASRDFYLNEQFF.

The rearrangement joins TRBV6-6 to TRBJ1-2; 10 nucleotides match TRBD1. The CDR3 extends over 14 amino acids. V trimming: 5 bases; J trimming: 4 bases; junction bases outside the gene matches: 4. Germline CDR1 reads MNHNY; CDR2 reads SVGAGI (reference sequence). CDR3 bases: TGTGCCAGCAGTCAGGGACAGGGGACCTATGGCTACACCTTC. This encodes CASSQGQGTYGYTF.

In the case of this clone: This sample also contains other DNA sequences that code for the same CDR3. The chain carries TRBV7-2 and TRBJ2-2, with D hard to call. This CDR3 has 13 residues. In germline, CDR1 is SGHTA, CDR2 FQGNSA. Deletions cut 4 bases from V and 0 bases from J, with 3 bases between. The CDR3 region has the DNA TGTGCCAGCAGCTCTCCGAACACCGGGGAGCTGTTTTTT. Its translation: CASSSPNTGELFF.

V gene TRBV29-1 combines with J gene TRBJ1-5; no reliable D call. Trimming shortened V by 4 bases and J by 5 bases, and 12 bases separated the two germline ends. Germline lookup yields CDR1 SQVTM and CDR2 ANQGSEA. The CDR3 is 13 residues long. This chain's CDR3 is CSVAAGQDQPQHF. As DNA, the CDR3 is TGCAGCGTTGCAGCGGGCCAAGATCAGCCCCAGCATTTT. Variable domain in full (rest from reference TRBV29-1 and TRBJ1-5): SAVISQKPSRDICQRGTSLTIQCQVDSQVTMMFWYRQQPGQSLTLIATANQGSEATYESGFVIDKFPISRPNLTFSTLTVSNMSPEDSSIYLCSVAAGQDQPQHFGDGTRLSIL.